This entry describes one TCR beta chain. In the source study's methods: Amplification of reference gene primers provided the estimated nucleated cell counts. Generated by immunoSEQ multiplex PCR, the TCRdb table keeps only in-frame clones and is missing some. Clonal size and the V and J genes are those of that table, whereas D and trimming came from the DNA. The sample contains 85,000 to 100,000 clones, 85% to 90% of which appear only once. Trimming removed 4 bases at V and 6 bases at J, with 19 bases between. The CDR3 length is 15 residues. CDR1 is SGHDT and CDR2 is YYEEEE in the germline V gene. This entry is derived from a study of blood T cell repertoires in COVID-19. Overall study context: Some COVID-19 samples were acute and others convalescent; all came from the United States, Italy and Spain. T cells, B-cell-depleted T cells, or PBMCs provided the cDNA or gDNA that served as material.

Sequencing input: peripheral blood. The chain has TRBV5-6 and TRBJ1-2; D ambiguous. The TCR was taken from a woman aged 55-75 years in a cohort sampled during active or convalescent COVID-19. This CDR3 is CASSSSLGRVNGYTF. CDR3 DNA: TGTGCCAGCAGCAGCAGCTTGGGGAGGGTGAATGGCTACACCTTC.